Below are 31 T cell receptor beta chains sequenced from a single sample in a study of patients and donors after allogeneic stem cell transplantation. TCRdb used MiXCR to reprocess the RT-PCR reads, holding one entry per CDR3 protein. The sample includes hundreds of thousands of distinct CDR3 sequences, under 20% seen only once; the top ten take around 7.9%. Input material: blood, either unsorted or a sorted T cell fraction (not recorded which). All receptors derive from a human donor who was either an allogeneic HSCT recipient or a stem cell or donor lymphocyte infusion donor (not recorded which). It is not recorded whose cells these are; they may come from a transplant donor.

At least ten counts were recorded for this clonotype. This chain connects TRBV20-1 to TRBJ1-5; possibly TRBD1 for D (6 bases). CDR1 is DFQATT, CDR2 SNEGSKA, per germline (reference sequence). Trimming took 5 bases from V and 3 from J, leaving 11 bases between them. This CDR3 spans 13 amino acids. The CDR3: CSALDSANQPQHF. The CDR3 DNA is TGCAGTGCTTTGGACAGTGCCAATCAGCCCCAGCATTTT.

V is TRBV12-3 or TRBV12-4 and J is TRBJ1-2, with 10 bases lining up with TRBD1. J lost 5 bases, V lost 2 bases, and 8 bases had no gene match. This CDR3 spans 16 amino acids. CDR3 protein: CASSLWGQGWLYGYTF. CDR3 DNA: TGTGCCAGCAGTTTATGGGGACAGGGGTGGTTGTATGGCTACACCTTC.

Only a few counts were recorded for this clonotype. The chain joins TRBV20-1 to TRBJ1-1, with TRBD1 as a possible D gene (5 bases). The germline gives CDR1 DFQATT, CDR2 SNEGSKA (reference sequence). CDR3 length: 13 residues. The V end lost 0 bases, the J end lost 5 bases, and 10 bases lay between the germline ends. The CDR3 here is CSAREGVGTEAFF. The CDR3 region has the DNA TGCAGTGCTAGAGAGGGGGTGGGGACTGAAGCTTTCTTT.

This clonotype was detected only a few times. The chain combines TRBV29-1 with TRBJ1-1; D gene unclear. Germline CDR1 is SQVTM and CDR2 is ANQGSEA. The CDR3 totals 13 residues. The ends were cut back, 0 bases at V and 4 bases at J, with 9 bases in the middle. DNA for the CDR3: TGCAGCGTTGAAGATCTTCGTCGCACTGAAGCTTTCTTT. It yields the protein CSVEDLRRTEAFF.

Comments on this clonotype: The junction departs from the called germline gene at one end, perhaps through a read error. The chain employs TRBV2 and TRBJ2-7; 7 nucleotides match TRBD1. CDR3 length equals 11 residues. CDR1 and CDR2 (germline): SNHLY, FYNNEI. Written as DNA, the CDR3 is TGTGCCAGCAGTGACCGGGACAGCCCCTTCTTC. Residues: CASSDRDSPFF.

This clonotype was counted at least ten times. The chain has TRBV24-1 and TRBJ1-2, with D maybe TRBD1 (6 bases). Trimming pared 3 bases from V and 8 bases from J, leaving 18 bases between. Germline lookup yields CDR1 KGHDR and CDR2 SFDVKD. This CDR3 region has 15 residues. The CDR3 DNA follows: TGTGCCACCAGTGATCGACGACAGGCCTTTAGCGGCTACACCTTC. Encoded protein: CATSDRRQAFSGYTF.

In its sample, this clonotype was seen a few times. The rearrangement links TRBV4-2 to TRBJ1-6; 8 nucleotides line up with TRBD1. CDR3 size: 20 residues. J gave up 0 bases and V 3 bases, and 13 bases lay outside the gene matches. Germline CDR1 LGHNA, CDR2 YNFKEQ. The CDR3 sequence: CASSHVRDRPSSSYNSPLHF. In nucleotides, the CDR3 is TGTGCCAGCAGCCACGTCCGGGACAGGCCATCCAGCTCCTATAATTCACCCCTCCACTTT.

A few counts support this clonotype. The genes are TRBV4-1 and TRBJ2-1; TRBD1 might be the D (6 bases). This CDR3 is 15 amino acids long. Germline assignment: CDR1 MGHRA and CDR2 YSYEKL. The ends were cut back, 0 bases at V and 9 bases at J, with 15 bases in the middle. CDR3: CASSQEWGLEGEQFF. The CDR3 DNA sequence: TGCGCCAGCAGCCAAGAGTGGGGGCTCGAAGGTGAGCAGTTCTTC.

This clonotype came up a few times. The V call is TRBV12-3 or TRBV12-4, the J call TRBJ1-1, with D perhaps TRBD1 (5 bases). CDR3 length: 14 residues. V gave up 5 bases and J gave up 4 bases, with 14 bases separating them. DNA for the CDR3: TGTGCCAGCAGTGCCCAACAGGTGGGCACTGAAGCTTTCTTT. Translating gives CASSAQQVGTEAFF.

This clonotype was found a few times. The chain recombines TRBV20-1 with TRBJ1-5; no definite D call. Per germline, CDR1 DFQATT and CDR2 SNEGSKA (reference sequence). Trimming shortened V by 2 bases and J by 0 bases, and 14 bases separated the two germline ends. This CDR3 comprises 16 residues. The chain's CDR3 is CSARNPGENSNQPQHF. The CDR3 DNA reads TGCAGTGCTAGAAACCCGGGAGAGAATAGCAATCAGCCCCAGCATTTT.

This clonotype was detected once. V and J are TRBV27 and TRBJ1-2; the D is unclear. V lost 0 bases and J 7 bases, leaving 9 bases between the germline ends. The CDR3 runs 13 residues. Germline V gene lookup returns CDR1 MNHEY and CDR2 SMNVEV (reference sequence). The CDR3, as DNA: TGTGCCAGCAGTTTATCCCCCCTCGTTGGCTACACCTTC. Its protein is CASSLSPLVGYTF.

In this sample, this clonotype turned up many times. The V call is TRBV7-9, the J call TRBJ1-1, with D uncertain. Trimming shortened V by 7 bases and J by 5 bases, and 17 bases separated the two germline ends. The V gene's germline CDR1 is SEHNR and CDR2 FQNEAQ (reference sequence). This CDR3 has 14 amino acids. CDR3 loop: CASTFMGMRTEAFF. CDR3 DNA sequence: TGTGCCAGCACCTTTATGGGCATGAGAACTGAAGCTTTCTTT.

At least ten counts were recorded for this clonotype. The V gene is TRBV20-1, the J gene TRBJ2-3; D is possibly TRBD1 (5 bases). Germline V lookup: CDR1 DFQATT, CDR2 SNEGSKA (reference sequence). This CDR3 spans 15 amino acids. The ends were cut back, 0 bases at V and 3 bases at J, with 13 bases in the middle. The CDR3 DNA follows: TGCAGTGCTAGAGAACAGACAGTGCGGACAGATACGCAGTATTTT. Its protein is CSAREQTVRTDTQYF.

This clonotype was picked up many times. V and J are TRBV28 and TRBJ1-2; D not certain. V gave up 4 bases and J gave up 4 bases, with 4 bases separating them. The germline V gene encodes CDR1 MDHEN and CDR2 SYDVKM. This CDR3 is built from 11 residues. The CDR3 protein is CASSSGYGYTF. The CDR3 DNA sequence: TGTGCCAGCAGTTCGGGCTATGGCTACACCTTC.

This clonotype was recorded a few times. V is TRBV20-1 and J is TRBJ1-1; 10 nucleotides line up with TRBD1. This CDR3 is built from 14 residues. The V gene's germline CDR1 is DFQATT and CDR2 SNEGSKA (reference sequence). V lost 1 base, J lost 7 bases, and 6 bases stayed unmatched. The CDR3 loop is CSARGRQGALEAFF. CDR3 nucleotide sequence: TGCAGTGCTAGAGGCCGACAGGGGGCCCTTGAAGCTTTCTTT.

There are a few counts of this clonotype. The CDR3: CASSQVGRGRTGELFF. CDR3 nucleotides: TGCGCCAGCAGCCAAGTCGGGCGGGGACGGACCGGGGAGCTGTTTTTT. The J gene is TRBJ2-2, the V gene TRBV4-3, with D possibly matching TRBD2 (6 bases). V lost 1 base, J lost 5 bases, and 14 bases lay in between. The V gene's germline CDR1 is LGHNA and CDR2 YSLEER. This CDR3 has 16 residues.

The table lists this clonotype with a few counts. V gene TRBV2 combines with J gene TRBJ1-6; D perhaps matches TRBD1 (6 bases). The CDR3 totals 14 residues. Per the germline V gene, CDR1 is SNHLY and CDR2 is FYNNEI. V shed 4 bases and J shed 6 bases, with 10 bases lying between them. As DNA, the CDR3 is TGTGCCAGCAGTGTGGGGGGCACTAATTCACCCCTCCACTTT. Its translation is CASSVGGTNSPLHF.

In nucleotides, the CDR3 is TGTGCCAGCAGTACCCTGGACACCTTGAACACTGAAGCTTTCTTT. This encodes CASSTLDTLNTEAFF. V is TRBV6-2 or TRBV6-3 and J is TRBJ1-1; D might be TRBD1 (5 bases). The CDR3 sequence is 15 residues long. V was clipped by 5 bases and J by 0 bases, with 13 bases between them. The germline V gene has CDR1 MNHEY and CDR2 SVGEGT.

The gene calls are TRBV7-2 and TRBJ2-3, with TRBD2 matching over 8 bases. This CDR3 contains 15 residues. Losses at the gene ends were 2 bases for V and 4 bases for J; bases not matched to a gene: 5. Germline V gene data show CDR1 as SGHTA and CDR2 as FQGNSA. The CDR3 DNA follows: TGTGCCAGCAGCTTAATAGCGGGACCTCCAGATACGCAGTATTTT. It yields the protein CASSLIAGPPDTQYF.

This clonotype was counted a few times. The chain uses TRBV7-2 and TRBJ1-1, with D perhaps TRBD1 (5 bases). CDR1 is SGHTA and CDR2 is FQGNSA in the germline V gene. The CDR3 is 17 residues long. V was trimmed by 2 bases and J by 5 bases, leaving 21 bases between them. The CDR3 nucleotides are TGTGCCAGCAGCTTATTCGCAGGAGGGACCGGGGGTACTGAAGCTTTCTTT. Its protein product is CASSLFAGGTGGTEAFF. Full variable domain (outside the CDR3, taken from reference TRBV7-2 and TRBJ1-1): GAGVSQSPSNKVTEKGKDVELRCDPISGHTALYWYRQSLGQGLEFLIYFQGNSAPDKSGLPSDRFSAERTGGSVSTLTIQRTQQEDSAVYLCASSLFAGGTGGTEAFFGQGTRLTVV.

This clonotype was seen at least ten times. The genes are TRBV5-1 and TRBJ1-1; TRBD1 agrees at 7 bases. The CDR3 extends over 14 amino acids. Germline values: CDR1 SGHRS, CDR2 YFSETQ. Losses at the gene ends were 5 bases for V and 5 bases for J; bases not matched to a gene: 9. In DNA, the CDR3 is TGCGCCAGCAGAGGGGAGGGGGCGAGTACTGAAGCTTTCTTT. It yields the protein CASRGEGASTEAFF.

This clonotype was detected a few times. This chain connects TRBV20-1 to TRBJ1-6; D gene uncertain. Trimming took off 1 base at V and 10 bases at J, with 14 bases between the two ends. Per germline, CDR1 DFQATT and CDR2 SNEGSKA (reference sequence). The CDR3 spans 14 residues. The CDR3 region has the DNA TGCAGTGCTAGAGTACCCCGGTTGGAGTCACCCCTCCACTTT. Amino acids: CSARVPRLESPLHF.

The genes are TRBV20-1 and TRBJ2-5; D is uncertain. The V gene's germline CDR1 is DFQATT and CDR2 SNEGSKA (reference sequence). Trimming shortened V by 5 bases and J by 4 bases, and 11 bases separated the two germline ends. This CDR3 is 12 amino acids long. CDR3 protein: CSAERVGETQYF. The CDR3 DNA is TGCAGTGCTGAACGGGTGGGAGAGACCCAGTACTTC.

The chain combines TRBV6-2 or TRBV6-3 with TRBJ1-1; D is undetermined. With 5 bases removed from V and 6 bases from J, the gap between germline ends came to 10 bases. This CDR3 comprises 12 residues. Germline-derived CDR1 and CDR2 are MNHEY and SVGEGT. CDR3 in amino acids: CASSQSRPEAFF. The DNA for the CDR3 is TGTGCCAGCAGTCAGTCTCGACCTGAAGCTTTCTTT.

This clonotype was seen only a few times. This rearrangement joins TRBV29-1 to TRBJ1-1; D may be TRBD1 (6 bases). The germline gives CDR1 SQVTM, CDR2 ANQGSEA. V dropped 7 bases and J dropped 5 bases, with 14 bases sitting between them. This CDR3 is built from 12 residues. The CDR3: CSARRGSTEAFF. CDR3 bases: TGCAGCGCCCGCAGGGGAAGTACTGAAGCTTTCTTT.

This chain connects TRBV7-9 to TRBJ2-1; TRBD2 agrees at 11 bases. The CDR3 spans 15 residues. V lost 3 bases and J lost 9; bases outside the gene matches: 7. Germline CDR1 SEHNR, CDR2 FQNEAQ (reference sequence). The CDR3 region is CASSLASGRFGEQFF. The DNA of the CDR3 is TGTGCCAGCAGCTTGGCTAGCGGGAGGTTTGGTGAGCAGTTCTTC.

This chain connects TRBV20-1 to TRBJ2-7, with TRBD2 matching 11 bases. This CDR3 spans 14 amino acids. Germline CDR1 and CDR2: DFQATT and SNEGSKA (reference sequence). V shed 6 bases, J shed 2 bases, and the junction held 6 bases outside the gene matches. CDR3 coding DNA: TGCAGTGCAGAACTAGCGGGGGTTCCCTACGAGCAGTACTTC. Encoded protein: CSAELAGVPYEQYF.

Only a few counts were recorded for this clonotype. The genes are TRBV7-2 and TRBJ2-3; a weak D match, TRBD2 (6 bases). This CDR3 is 15 amino acids long. With 5 bases removed from V and 4 bases from J, the gap between germline ends came to 16 bases. Germline loops: CDR1 SGHTA, CDR2 FQGNSA. CDR3 nucleotides: TGTGCCAGCAGCCGGGGACCCCCGGGGGCAGATACGCAGTATTTT. Amino acids: CASSRGPPGADTQYF.

The sample holds many counts of this clonotype. The V gene is TRBV10-3, the J gene TRBJ2-2; the match to TRBD2 covers 9 bases. J was trimmed by 2 bases and V by 5 bases; bases with no gene match: 3. Germline CDR1 is ENHRY and CDR2 is SYGVKD. The CDR3 sequence is 15 residues long. This CDR3 reads CAISSSGTNTGELFF. In DNA, the CDR3 is TGTGCCATCAGTTCTAGCGGGACCAACACCGGGGAGCTGTTTTTT.

CDR3 protein: CSAWTSGVAYEQYF. The CDR3 bases are TGCAGTGCGTGGACTAGCGGGGTCGCCTACGAGCAGTACTTC. The gene calls are TRBV20-1 and TRBJ2-7; 12 nucleotides align to TRBD2. The CDR3 sequence is 14 residues long. V trimming: 6 bases; J trimming: 2 bases; junction bases outside the gene matches: 5. In germline, CDR1 is DFQATT, CDR2 SNEGSKA (reference sequence).

This clonotype was recorded a few times. The gene calls are TRBV10-3 and TRBJ2-3; D gene ambiguous. Germline CDR1 ENHRY, CDR2 SYGVKD. V was cut by 4 bases and J by 2 bases, with 16 bases left in between. This CDR3 comprises 16 residues. Here the CDR3 reads CAISAGRSTDTDTQYF. CDR3 DNA sequence: TGTGCCATCAGTGCTGGCCGTTCGACGGACACAGATACGCAGTATTTT.